This TCR beta chain appears in the sequencing data of a study of cytomegalovirus exposure and HLA in healthy donors (dated by TCRdb to between 2016 and 2019). Background on the whole study: According to an earlier analysis of a few hundred of the donors, roughly 180 million T cells yielded roughly 100 million unique TCR beta sequences and roughly 280 Gb of sequence data. Approximately 330 gigabases of sequencing data and about 92 million unique TCR sequences made up an early release that covered 640 HLA-typed donors. Of the approximately 400 genotyped donors, 65% to 90% fell in the genetic ancestry cluster associated with self-reported Caucasian donors. The study was designed to test whether signatures of past pathogen exposure could be identified by cataloging public T cell receptors. The study profiled the T cell repertoires of around 700 subjects by immunosequencing and related them to cytomegalovirus serostatus. Besides the first cohort of about 730 subjects, a separate validation cohort made up of roughly 130 different subjects was used. To predict cytomegalovirus infection status, the study combined high-throughput TCR immunosequencing, statistical association of individual TCRs with disease status, and machine learning. In a later analysis, previously published TCR beta repertoires from 500 to 750 donors were re-analyzed and high-resolution HLA genotyping was added so that TCR occurrence patterns could be studied. Rather than drawing on any new phenotypic data, the later analysis identified candidate immune exposures from TCR beta sequences and the way those sequences occurred across donors. To decide whether each TCR beta V gene segment behaved as functional or pseudogenic, an earlier analysis of over 500 of the donors relied on high-throughput TCR beta sequencing. Donor age, sex, ethnicity and CMV serostatus were compiled alongside the repertoire data. Genome-wide SNP genotypes for about three fifths of the roughly 670 donors were used in a later genetic analysis, which treated that subset as a discovery cohort. All discovery cohort repertoires had been generated using a single sequencing platform. Both class I and class II loci were covered by HLA typing, at four-digit resolution. The number of donors typed differed by locus, with about 629-630 for A, B, C, DRB1 and DQB1, over 500 for DQA1, approximately 570 for DPA1, and under 490 for DPB1. A few DR-DQ haplotypes were handled as single units for association and clustering because linkage in the cohort was strong. On average, roughly 240,000 unique TCR beta nucleotide sequences were sequenced per donor among several hundred genotyped donors of the cohort, with 15% to 20% of those sequences being non-productive.

The CDR3 runs 13 amino acids, cysteine and phenylalanine included. Only the CDR3 region is kept as DNA, spanning 39 bases read in frame from base 1. Per the germline V gene, SNHLY is the CDR1 and FYNNEI is the CDR2. Trimming at the junction amounts to 6 bases on V and 5 bases on J, and the germline ends lie 11 bases apart. The cohort was made up of under 800 healthy bone marrow donors. At the time of sampling, every cohort member was nominally healthy, though immune exposures that went unrecorded were likely present. The donor was CMV seronegative and belonged to the group of over 300 seronegative cohort members. Every donor gave a peripheral blood sample, and the peripheral blood mononuclear cells from that sample were used for TCR beta sequencing. Genomic DNA extraction from the blood cell samples was performed with the Qiagen DNeasy Blood Extraction Kit. The paper's findings and limits, for the study overall: In a later analysis, HLA-associated TCR beta chains showed more clonal expansion and lower generation probabilities than non-associated chains that were equally common. Roughly uniform sequencing depth across donors was assumed in presence/absence analyses, although this assumption may not hold. Three of the identified cytomegalovirus-associated TCR beta chains were confirmed in vitro to be specific for cytomegalovirus antigens. A group of highly shared sequence variants was considered likely to be a technical artifact of the sequencing pipeline. In a later analysis, the rate of TCR association differed among HLA loci, with DRB1 alleles having the most associated TCRs and HLA-C alleles having the fewest. An association between a missense DCLRE1C variant and V-gene and J-gene trimming of TCR beta chains was found in a later genetic analysis and replicated in an independent cohort. Most TCR sequences were seen in very few donors, while some public TCRs were found in many individuals. Linkage disequilibrium might explain the correlated functional status among segregating V segments, but an unknown experimental factor could not be ruled out. The classifier was reported to diagnose cytomegalovirus status with high specificity and sensitivity in both the original cohort and the validation cohort. In an earlier analysis of 587 of the donors, most TCR beta V segments were observed in productive rearrangements about 87% or about 30% of the time, broadly matching IMGT annotations. In a later analysis, most CMV-associated TCR beta chains were found to appear HLA-restricted, with HLA associations seemingly driven largely by CMV exposure. The only immune exposure information available for the cohort was CMV serostatus. The study gave a list of more than 150 TCR beta chains associated with cytomegalovirus. According to a later genetic analysis, donors in an Asian-associated ancestry cluster had fewer N-insertions in productive TCRs than the approximately 630-donor mean. According to a later analysis, parvovirus B19, influenza, CMV and Epstein-Barr virus appeared linked to several top co-occurrence clusters. Specific HLA alleles were associated with 16,951 TCR beta sequences at a false discovery rate of 0.05 in a later analysis. A further reported finding was that TCR beta sequences accurately predicted the HLA-A and HLA-B alleles for most subjects in the first cohort. The authors suggested that the approach could potentially be generalized to other disease states and immunological phenotypes. Because some donors lacked HLA typing at each locus, the association tests relied only on the typed subset. The cohort was sequenced for TCR beta chains only, and without alpha or paired-chain data the features that could be detected were limited. Approximately 18 rarely observed V segments, including chromosome 9 orphons, were excluded from the earlier analysis of several hundred of the donors because counts were too low. Some IMGT-functional V segments, including TRBV6-2 and TRBV6-3, could not be distinguished by the 87-base-pair reads and were therefore excluded. Assigning TCR associations to individual alleles was difficult when HLA alleles, especially DR and DQ, strongly co-occurred.

About this clone: Its antigen is currently not known. Base qualities were left out, and no much larger clone turns up one base away.

Library preparation employed the immunoSEQ multiplex PCR assay. For the multiplex PCR, a mixture combining 60 forward primers for TCR Vbeta segments and 13 reverse primers for TCR Jbeta segments was used. The CDR3 region of rearranged TCR beta genes was amplified from genomic DNA by a multiplex PCR assay. Amplified TCR beta libraries were sequenced as 87-base-pair reads on the Illumina HiSeq System. Under the source paper's analysis protocol: Across the 700 or so repertoires, a later analysis counted roughly 84 million unique TCR beta chains, roughly 11 million of which were shared by at least two donors. To remove PCR and sequencing errors, raw reads were error-corrected and collapsed into unique sequences using a nearest-neighbor algorithm that merged closely related sequences. V, D and J gene segments were assigned by aligning CDR3 sequences to IMGT reference sequences. For a sequence to be retained, at least a six-nucleotide match to both a V gene segment and a J gene segment was required. Rearrangements were classified as productive when the CDR3 lacked stop codons and remained in frame with V and J, and all other rearrangements were classified as non-productive. CDR3 was defined according to IMGT convention as the region running from the second conserved V-encoded cysteine to the conserved J-encoded phenylalanine. The earlier analysis of around 640 of the donors excluded sequences that lacked an unambiguous match to a single V gene segment. An earlier analysis of some 610 of the donors called V segments functional above 56.7% productive rearrangements and segregating when the between-donor standard deviation exceeded 5%. To diagnose cytomegalovirus status from the catalog of TCR beta chain sequences, a statistical classification framework was built. V and J gene assignment, in a later analysis, came from comparing TCR nucleotide sequences with IMGT/GENE-DB human TR gene sequences. A later analysis assigned CDR3 sequences and most-parsimonious VDJ recombination scenarios with the TCRdist pipeline. In a later analysis, each TCR beta chain was defined by its CDR3 amino acid sequence together with its V-gene family, and reads without a unique V-gene family were excluded. A later analysis removed nearly 600 highly shared, low-generation-probability nucleotide sequences to deal with suspected cross-contamination and a sequencing artifact. For each public chain, a later analysis derived a clonal expansion index from normalized ranks of inferred template counts within each repertoire. A later analysis computed generation probabilities with a VDJ recombination model fitted to out-of-frame rearrangements, and checked the results against IGoR. In a later analysis, hypergeometric tests were used to score TCR-TCR, TCR-HLA and TCR-CMV co-occurrence, with a repertoire-size bias correction applied to TCR pairs. In a later analysis, false discovery rates were estimated by permuting HLA or CMV assignments 20 times. In a later analysis, co-occurring TCRs were grouped using DBSCAN, with TCRdist sequence similarity added in when clustering inside HLA-allele-positive subsets. Co-occurrence clustering excluded repertoires with fewer than 30,000 or more than 120,000 public chains, plus five with anomalous nucleotide sharing. Held by TCRdb, this immuneACCESS table contains in-frame sequences only and omits some clones. Under half of the omission traces to an unresolved V gene where checked; the cause of the rest is unknown. D and trimming were read from the DNA, whereas the V and J calls and clone size are those reported in that table. In all, the sample holds a few hundred thousand clones, and around 90% of those were seen once. The ten largest clones take up approximately 2% of the sample.

The sample consisted of PBMCs. This receptor was obtained from a woman between 18 and 29 years old in good health and CMV-seronegative. The V and J segments used are TRBV2 and TRBJ2-1; TRBD1 could be the D gene, as 6 bases match. CDR3 region: CASSWDTDNEQFF. In nucleotide form, the sequence is TGTGCCAGCAGCTGGGACACCGACAATGAGCAGTTCTTC.